This TCR beta chain was identified in a study of T cell responses to AZD1222 COVID-19 vaccine. This clone was observed a few times. No antigen is known for it. Sequenced by immunoSEQ multiplex PCR; TCRdb stores in-frame clones only, minus some. The table lists 75,000 to 95,000 clones, roughly 90% of them singletons. Study-wide points: Donors skewed white British and female; clonal diversity was possibly underestimated.

The CDR3 runs 13 residues. Germline-derived CDR1 and CDR2 are MGHRA and YSYEKL. The V and J ends lost 3 bases and 7 bases respectively, with 10 bases between them. V and J are TRBV4-1 and TRBJ1-5, with D unclear. The material was peripheral blood, obtained on day 0 of MenACWY control vaccination. The source is an adult in good health. The CDR3 reads CASSHPAGQPQHF. The CDR3 DNA reads as TGCGCCAGCAGCCACCCGGCGGGGCAGCCCCAGCATTTT.